The clone carrying this T cell receptor (beta chain) occurred a few times. This entry comes from a study of beta chain features in type 1 diabetes. Sequencing targeted expressed TCRB transcripts, as all isolated RNA had been reverse transcribed. Assay used: immunoSEQ multiplex PCR; TCRdb lists only in-frame clones, some missing. The table has roughly 230,000 clones, 9% to 10% seen once. There are 12 residues in the CDR3. Germline CDR1 reads LGHNT; CDR2 reads FRNRAP. V was clipped by 5 bases and J by 3 bases, with 6 bases between them. Material for sequencing was naive CD4+ T cells from blood. The clonotype was recovered from a young woman in good health. The V gene is TRBV12-5, the J gene TRBJ2-3; D gene uncertain. The CDR3 DNA sequence: TGTGCTAGTGGTCGAGATACAGATACGCAGTATTTT. Encoded protein: CASGRDTDTQYF.